One and the same sample provided the 2 T cell receptor beta chains below, sequenced in a study of blood T cell repertoires in COVID-19. Sequencing was performed with immunoSEQ multiplex PCR; in TCRdb, only in-frame clones are kept and a portion is missing. The sample has approximately 110,000 clones, under 80% seen once. The sequencing input was peripheral blood. The receptors were sampled from a man aged 65 to 79 with active or convalescent COVID-19.

The genes are TRBV12-3 or TRBV12-4 and TRBJ2-2, with D maybe TRBD1 (5 bases). Trimming removed 6 bases at V and 6 bases at J, with 8 bases between. The CDR3 extends over 12 amino acids. The DNA of the CDR3 is TGTGCCAGCAGAGGCAGGGCCGGGGAGCTGTTTTTT. Amino acid sequence: CASRGRAGELFF.

The rearrangement links TRBV28 to TRBJ1-2, with 8 bases identical to TRBD1. The CDR3 is 14 amino acids. V lost 6 bases and J lost 6; bases outside the gene matches: 9. Germline CDR1 MDHEN, CDR2 SYDVKM. The CDR3 region has the DNA TGTGCCAGCAGGCACCCCGGGACAGGTCATGGCTACACCTTC. Residues: CASRHPGTGHGYTF.